This is a list of T cell receptor beta chains from one sample in a study of liver allograft versus peripheral blood T cells. TCRdb fed the reads into MiXCR, producing one record per CDR3 protein. The table records some 3,500 distinct CDR3 sequences, roughly 13% of them present only once. The receptors come from a human patient who had a liver transplant. The graft donor may have contributed some T cells. Each CDR3 is given with its conserved first and last residue. A D gene is named only where the DNA matches it firmly. Some rows mark clone size as missing; the rest say once, few, many or name a class of expanded clone.

TRBV19	medium-sized	TRBJ2-7	.	CASSTTPGAYYEQYF	TGTGCCAGTAGTACGACCCCGGGAGCTTACTACGAGCAGTACTTC
TRBV29-1	medium-sized	TRBJ2-7	TRBD2	CSATSGDTSYEQYF	TGCAGCGCAACTAGCGGGGATACATCCTACGAGCAGTACTTC
TRBV29-1	medium-sized	TRBJ1-1	TRBD1	CSAGTGRNTEAFF	TGCAGCGCTGGGACAGGGAGGAACACTGAAGCTTTCTTT
TRBV7-3	medium-sized	TRBJ1-1	.	CASSLESGMNTEAFF	TGTGCCAGCAGCTTAGAGTCAGGGATGAACACTGAAGCTTTCTTT
TRBV2	.	TRBJ2-2	.	CASSAIVAGELFF	TGTGCCAGCAGTGCGATAGTTGCCGGGGAGCTGTTTTTT
TRBV27	many	TRBJ1-2	.	CASSQTGLFSDGYTF	TGTGCCAGCAGTCAAACGGGACTCTTCAGTGATGGCTACACCTTC
TRBV7-9	.	TRBJ1-5	.	CASSLGGAQHF	TGTGCCAGCAGTTTAGGTGGGGCCCAGCATTTT
TRBV16	large	TRBJ2-1	.	CASSQVRYNEQFF	TGTGCCAGCAGCCAAGTAAGGTACAATGAGCAGTTCTTC
TRBV3-1	.	TRBJ1-5	.	CASSTFNQPQHF	TGTGCCAGCTCTACATTCAATCAGCCCCAGCATTTT
TRBV19	medium-sized	TRBJ2-7	TRBD1	CASSIQTGTGFYEQYF	TGTGCCAGTAGTATCCAGACCGGGACAGGGTTCTACGAGCAGTACTTC
TRBV9	medium-sized	TRBJ2-7	TRBD1	CASSEGQGAYEQYF	TGTGCCAGCAGCGAGGGACAGGGGGCCTACGAGCAGTACTTC
TRBV2	few	TRBJ1-1	TRBD1	CASSDSTGRVDTEAFF	TGTGCCAGCAGTGATTCGACAGGGAGGGTAGACACTGAAGCTTTCTTT
TRBV13	medium-sized	TRBJ1-2	TRBD1	CASSLPGQGNYGYTF	TGTGCCAGCAGCCTGCCGGGACAGGGAAACTATGGCTACACCTTC
TRBV9	.	TRBJ1-1	.	CASSVVQGGTEAFF	TGTGCCAGCAGCGTAGTACAGGGTGGAACTGAAGCTTTCTTT
TRBV6-1	many	TRBJ1-1	.	CASSEVGEAFF	TGTGCCAGCAGTGAAGTTGGTGAAGCTTTCTTT
TRBV12-3/TRBV12-4	.	TRBJ1-5	.	CASSPRYDQPQHF	TGTGCCAGCAGCCCTAGGTACGACCAGCCCCAGCATTTT
TRBV5-6	medium-sized	TRBJ1-6	.	CASGGGGVNSPLHF	TGTGCCAGCGGCGGAGGGGGGGTTAATTCACCCCTCCACTTT
TRBV25-1	many	TRBJ1-1	.	CASSEVGYDGAFF	TGTGCCAGCAGTGAAGTCGGATATGATGGAGCTTTCTTT
TRBV12-3/TRBV12-4	few	TRBJ2-3	TRBD2	CASSFPREGGTDTQYF	TGTGCCAGCAGTTTCCCCCGGGAGGGCGGGACAGATACGCAGTATTTT
TRBV13	medium-sized	TRBJ1-4	.	CASSLGANEKLFF	TGTGCCAGCAGCCTAGGGGCAAATGAAAAACTGTTTTTT
TRBV6-5	large	TRBJ1-4	.	CASSYRSGRAKEKLFF	TGTGCCAGCAGTTACCGATCGGGGAGGGCGAAGGAAAAACTGTTTTTT
TRBV11-2	many	TRBJ2-2	.	CASRSEVGLGELFF	TGTGCCAGCAGATCAGAGGTCGGTCTCGGGGAGCTGTTTTTT
TRBV28	medium-sized	TRBJ2-7	.	CASSWTVSSYEQYF	TGTGCCAGCAGCTGGACTGTTAGCTCCTACGAGCAGTACTTC
TRBV14	medium-sized	TRBJ1-3	.	CASSQAGAAGNTIYF	TGTGCCAGCAGCCAAGCAGGGGCTGCAGGAAACACCATATATTTT
TRBV5-4	.	TRBJ2-3	.	CASSLELDNTDTQYF	TGTGCCAGCAGCTTGGAGCTAGACAACACAGATACGCAGTATTTT
TRBV28	medium-sized	TRBJ2-7	TRBD1	CATGGAYEQYF	TGTGCCACAGGGGGCGCTTACGAGCAGTACTTC
TRBV9	many	TRBJ1-1	.	CASSEYSGTSGTEAFF	TGTGCCAGCAGTGAATATTCCGGGACGAGTGGGACTGAAGCTTTCTTT
TRBV19	medium-sized	TRBJ1-1	TRBD1	CATWDRGTNTEAFF	TGTGCCACCTGGGACAGGGGGACGAACACTGAAGCTTTCTTT
TRBV19	medium-sized	TRBJ1-6	.	CASNIGAADNSPLHF	TGTGCCAGTAATATCGGGGCAGCGGATAATTCACCCCTCCACTTT
TRBV9	medium-sized	TRBJ1-2	.	CASSVGANYGYTF	TGTGCCAGCAGCGTAGGGGCTAACTATGGCTACACCTTC
TRBV5-4	medium-sized	TRBJ2-7	TRBD1	CASRPGQAVYEQYF	TGTGCCAGCAGACCGGGACAGGCCGTCTACGAGCAGTACTTC
TRBV6-5	medium-sized	TRBJ1-4	.	CASSYSQAPNEKLFF	TGTGCCAGCAGTTACTCGCAGGCCCCTAATGAAAAACTGTTTTTT
TRBV28	medium-sized	TRBJ2-1	.	CASSPMDRQREQFF	TGTGCCAGCAGTCCTATGGACCGACAGCGTGAGCAGTTCTTC
TRBV11-2	medium-sized	TRBJ1-2	.	CASSLGGPNYGYTF	TGTGCCAGCAGCTTGGGTGGACCCAACTATGGCTACACCTTC
TRBV28	medium-sized	TRBJ1-6	.	CASSLIRNSPLHF	TGTGCCAGCAGTTTAATTAGGAATTCACCCCTCCACTTT
TRBV30	.	TRBJ1-1	.	CAWSVTTNTEAFF	TGTGCCTGGAGTGTAACCACGAACACTGAAGCTTTCTTT
TRBV30	medium-sized	TRBJ1-2	TRBD1	CAWSSIDRVDGYTF	TGTGCCTGGAGTTCCATTGACAGGGTAGATGGCTACACCTTC
TRBV6-1	.	TRBJ2-1	TRBD2	CASSYSSTSVNEQFF	TGTGCCAGCAGTTACTCGAGTACTAGCGTCAATGAGCAGTTCTTC
TRBV12-3/TRBV12-4	many	TRBJ1-1	.	CASSFYFWRITEAFF	TGTGCCAGCAGTTTCTACTTCTGGAGGATCACTGAAGCTTTCTTT
TRBV7-9	many	TRBJ2-7	TRBD1	CASSFRNRGQGEQYF	TGTGCCAGCAGCTTCCGGAACAGGGGGCAAGGCGAGCAGTACTTC
TRBV9	few	TRBJ2-7	.	CASSVGVSYEQYF	TGTGCCAGCAGCGTAGGGGTTTCCTACGAGCAGTACTTC
TRBV4-1	.	TRBJ1-2	.	CASSQDIAYGYTF	TGCGCCAGCAGCCAGGACATCGCCTATGGCTACACCTTC
TRBV14	medium-sized	TRBJ1-2	TRBD1	CASSQDYLTGGAYGYTF	TGTGCCAGCAGCCAAGATTATCTAACAGGGGGCGCGTATGGCTACACCTTC
TRBV6-2/TRBV6-3	medium-sized	TRBJ1-2	.	CASSYSARVGYTF	TGTGCCAGCAGTTACTCGGCCAGGGTTGGCTACACCTTC
TRBV6-2/TRBV6-3	medium-sized	TRBJ1-5	.	CASSKGPQPQHF	TGTGCCAGCAGTAAGGGGCCTCAGCCCCAGCATTTT
TRBV12-3/TRBV12-4	many	TRBJ1-5	.	CASSLGGGQPQHF	TGTGCCAGCAGTTTAGGGGGGGGTCAGCCCCAGCATTTT
TRBV5-4	few	TRBJ1-1	.	CASSLGLTEAFF	TGTGCCAGCAGCTTGGGGCTAACTGAAGCTTTCTTT
TRBV6-6	medium-sized	TRBJ2-1	TRBD2	CASRPGTSGNNEQFF	TGTGCCAGCAGGCCAGGGACTAGCGGGAACAATGAGCAGTTCTTC
TRBV28	medium-sized	TRBJ2-7	.	CASRDGSSYEQYF	TGTGCCAGCAGAGACGGGAGCTCCTACGAGCAGTACTTC
TRBV29-1	medium-sized	TRBJ2-6	TRBD1	CSVVAGGGSSGANVLTF	TGCAGCGTTGTGGCAGGGGGCGGAAGCTCTGGGGCCAACGTCCTGACTTTC
TRBV7-9	many	TRBJ2-7	TRBD2	CASSLHGTSGLYYEQYF	TGTGCCAGCAGCTTACACGGGACTAGCGGGCTCTACTACGAGCAGTACTTC
TRBV12-3/TRBV12-4	.	TRBJ2-3	.	CASSLPDGTDTQYF	TGTGCCAGCAGTCTCCCCGACGGGACAGATACGCAGTATTTT
TRBV27	medium-sized	TRBJ2-2	.	CASSHGANTGELFF	TGTGCCAGCAGTCACGGCGCGAACACCGGGGAGCTGTTTTTT
TRBV19	medium-sized	TRBJ1-1	.	CASSLNGPTEAFF	TGTGCCAGTAGTTTGAACGGACCCACTGAAGCTTTCTTT
TRBV5-6	few	TRBJ2-7	.	CASSLDRFTYEQYF	TGTGCCAGCAGCCTGGACCGTTTTACCTACGAGCAGTACTTC
TRBV7-9	medium-sized	TRBJ1-1	.	CASSPSVGRNTEAFF	TGTGCCAGCAGTCCCAGTGTAGGGAGGAATACTGAAGCTTTCTTT
TRBV5-4	medium-sized	TRBJ1-1	.	CASSTDRQANTEAFF	TGTGCCAGCAGCACCGACAGGCAAGCTAACACTGAAGCTTTCTTT
TRBV19	.	TRBJ1-1	.	CASSIAMDTEAFF	TGTGCCAGTAGTATCGCGATGGACACTGAAGCTTTCTTT